These T cell receptor beta chains were read from a single sample in a study of blood T cell repertoires in COVID-19. Assay used: immunoSEQ multiplex PCR; TCRdb lists only in-frame clones, some missing. The sample has roughly 200,000 clones; 65% to 90% are singletons. The sequencing sample was made of peripheral blood. The origin of the receptors is a human donor in a cohort sampled during active COVID-19. Both conserved end residues are part of each CDR3. D genes are given only for firm matches. The listing skips clone size in some rows; elsewhere it reads once, few, many or a size class.

d_call clone_size j_call v_call cdr3_nt cdr3_aa
- - TRBJ1-5 TRBV7-9 TGTGCCAGCAGCTTTACGTGGCCTCAGGGAGGGAGTCAGCCCCAGCATTTT CASSFTWPQGGSQPQHF
- few TRBJ1-6 TRBV4-2 TGTGCCAGCAGCCAAGAAGTCCGAACTGATTCACCCCTCCACTTT CASSQEVRTDSPLHF
TRBD1 - TRBJ2-7 TRBV18 TGTGCCAGCTCACCACGGCAGGGGGTCTACGAGCAGTACTTC CASSPRQGVYEQYF
- - TRBJ2-7 TRBV5-4 TGTGCCAGCAGCTTGGATTCGACAGCGTTAGTTTACTTC CASSLDSTALVYF
TRBD1 once TRBJ1-5 TRBV6-5 TGTGCCAGCAGTTACCGGACAGGGTTCAATCAGCCCCAGCATTTT CASSYRTGFNQPQHF
- once TRBJ1-5 TRBV7-2 TGTGCCAGCAGCCCAAAGCGGGGCGGCGGGCCCCAGCATTTT CASSPKRGGGPQHF
TRBD1 - TRBJ1-2 TRBV14 TGTGCCAGCAGCCTACAGGGACAGCACTATGGCTACACCTTC CASSLQGQHYGYTF
- - TRBJ1-6 TRBV10-3 TGTGCCATCAGTGAGTCGGCGGTCAATAATTCACCCCTCCACTTT CAISESAVNNSPLHF
- - TRBJ1-4 TRBV6-1 TGTGCCAGCAGTGAAGCGGGAGCCGCTAATGAAAAACTGTTTTTT CASSEAGAANEKLFF
- - TRBJ1-5 TRBV2 TGTGCCAGCAGCCTCCAGGGAACCAATCAGCCCCAGCATTTT CASSLQGTNQPQHF
TRBD1 - TRBJ2-7 TRBV9 TGTGCCAGCAGCCCCAGGGGGACCCACGGGGACGAGCAGTACTTC CASSPRGTHGDEQYF
- - TRBJ1-1 TRBV5-1 TGCGCCAGCAGCTTGTCCAGGGGCACTGAAGCTTTCTTT CASSLSRGTEAFF
TRBD2 - TRBJ2-7 TRBV6-5 TGTGCCAGCGGCACTAGCGGGGCCTCCTACGAGCAGTACTTC CASGTSGASYEQYF
TRBD1 - TRBJ2-1 TRBV19 TGTGCCAGTAGTGTCGACAGGGGGGAATGGAATGAGCAGTTCTTC CASSVDRGEWNEQFF
TRBD2 once TRBJ2-7 TRBV5-8 TGTGCCAGCAGTCTCGGGGTAGCGGGGGGAAACGAGCAGTACTTC CASSLGVAGGNEQYF
TRBD1 - TRBJ1-6 TRBV18 TGTGCCAGCTCACCCTTAGGGGGCAATTCACCCCTCCACTTT CASSPLGGNSPLHF
- - TRBJ1-4 TRBV7-8 TGTGCCAGCAGCTTAGGACTCACACCCGCAACTAATGAAAAACTGTTTTTT CASSLGLTPATNEKLFF
- - TRBJ1-2 TRBV27 TGTGCCAGCAGCCCGGGGGGAGGGTACTATGGCTACACCTTC CASSPGGGYYGYTF
TRBD2 - TRBJ2-7 TRBV4-2 TGTGCCAGCAGCCAAGATCAAGGGACTAGCTACGAGCAGTACTTC CASSQDQGTSYEQYF
- few TRBJ2-1 TRBV19 TGTGCCAGTAGTGGCGGGATCCCGTTCAACAATGAGCAGTTCTTC CASSGGIPFNNEQFF
- - TRBJ1-6 TRBV9 TGTGCCAGCAGCGGACCTCCGGGGGTTAATTCACCCCTCCACTTT CASSGPPGVNSPLHF
TRBD1 - TRBJ1-1 TRBV6-4 TGTGCCAGCAGGCTGACAGGGGGCCGGAACACTGAAGCTTTCTTT CASRLTGGRNTEAFF
- - TRBJ2-7 TRBV6-5 TGTGCCAGTGCCCCGGCAGGGGCTTACGAGCAGTACTTC CASAPAGAYEQYF
TRBD1 - TRBJ1-3 TRBV25-1 TGTGCCAGCAGTGAAGGGACAGGGCAAAACACCATATATTTT CASSEGTGQNTIYF
- - TRBJ2-7 TRBV11-2 TGTGCCAGCAGCTTAGATAGGAGGGAGCAGTACTTC CASSLDRREQYF
TRBD2 once TRBJ2-1 TRBV5-1 TGCGCCAGCAGCTTGGCGATAAGCGGGGGGCGGAATGAGCAGTTCTTC CASSLAISGGRNEQFF
TRBD1 - TRBJ1-2 TRBV7-2 TGTGCCAGCAGCTTCGGCCCAGGGGGAGATGGCTACACCTTC CASSFGPGGDGYTF
TRBD2 - TRBJ2-5 TRBV3-1/TRBV3-2 TGTGCCAGCAGTCCAATAGGGACTAGCATGGAGACCCAGTACTTC CASSPIGTSMETQYF
TRBD1 - TRBJ1-6 TRBV5-6 TGTGCCAGCAGCTCAACCGACAGGGGCTATAATTCACCCCTCCACTTT CASSSTDRGYNSPLHF
TRBD2 - TRBJ2-7 TRBV18 TGTGCCAGCTCACGGGGGACTAGCGGATTCTCCTACGAGCAGTACTTC CASSRGTSGFSYEQYF
TRBD1 once TRBJ1-1 TRBV13 TGTGCCAGCAGCCCTAAGGGGGACAGGAGGAACACTGAAGCTTTCTTT CASSPKGDRRNTEAFF
- - TRBJ1-5 TRBV19 TGTGCCAGTAGTTACTCAGGGGCCGGCAATCAGCCCCAGCATTTT CASSYSGAGNQPQHF
TRBD1 - TRBJ2-1 TRBV5-1 TGCGCCAGCAGTCCCGGGACAGGGGGAAACAATGAGCAGTTCTTC CASSPGTGGNNEQFF
TRBD2 few TRBJ2-7 TRBV3-1/TRBV3-2 TGTGCCAGCAGCCGGAAGGGACTAGCGGTTTCCTACGAGCAGTACTTC CASSRKGLAVSYEQYF
- - TRBJ1-2 TRBV5-1 TGCGCCAGCAGCACCAGTAACTATGGCTACACCTTC CASSTSNYGYTF
TRBD1 - TRBJ1-3 TRBV3-1/TRBV3-2 TGTGCCAGCAGCCAAGATACAGGGGGAGGAAACACCATATATTTT CASSQDTGGGNTIYF
TRBD1 - TRBJ1-1 TRBV5-1 TGCGCCAGCAGCGACAGGGGGCGGAACACTGAAGCTTTCTTT CASSDRGRNTEAFF
- - TRBJ2-7 TRBV5-1 TGCGCCAGCAGCTTGGACCAGGGGAGAAGGGAGCAGTACTTC CASSLDQGRREQYF
TRBD1 - TRBJ2-7 TRBV5-5 TGTGCCAGCAGCCCCTGGACAGGGGTTGGAACCTACGAGCAGTACTTC CASSPWTGVGTYEQYF
- - TRBJ2-2 TRBV5-5 TGTGCCAGCAGCTTGGAGGGGTTGAACACCGGGGAGCTGTTTTTT CASSLEGLNTGELFF
- - TRBJ2-7 TRBV27 TGTGCCAGCAGTTTCTTTCCGAGCTACGAGCAGTACTTC CASSFFPSYEQYF
TRBD1 - TRBJ2-7 TRBV7-9 TGTGCCAGCAGCTCGGACAGGGGCCCCTACGAGCAGTACTTC CASSSDRGPYEQYF